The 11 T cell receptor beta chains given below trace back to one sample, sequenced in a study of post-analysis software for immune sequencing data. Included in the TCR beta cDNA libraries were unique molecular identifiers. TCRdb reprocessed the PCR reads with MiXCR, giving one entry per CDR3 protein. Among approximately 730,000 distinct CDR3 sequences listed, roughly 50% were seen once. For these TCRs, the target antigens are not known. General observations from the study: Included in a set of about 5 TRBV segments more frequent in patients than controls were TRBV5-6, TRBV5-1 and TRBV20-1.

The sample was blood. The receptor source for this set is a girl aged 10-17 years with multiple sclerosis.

The CDR3: CARNSGLAGNEEQFF. DNA for the CDR3: TGTGCCAGGAACTCGGGACTAGCGGGAAACGAAGAGCAGTTCTTC. This chain uses TRBV6-5 with TRBJ2-1, with 13 bases matching TRBD2. CDR1 and CDR2 from the germline V gene are MNHEY and SVGAGI. There are 15 residues in the CDR3. V shed 9 bases, J shed 10 bases, and the junction held 12 bases outside the gene matches.

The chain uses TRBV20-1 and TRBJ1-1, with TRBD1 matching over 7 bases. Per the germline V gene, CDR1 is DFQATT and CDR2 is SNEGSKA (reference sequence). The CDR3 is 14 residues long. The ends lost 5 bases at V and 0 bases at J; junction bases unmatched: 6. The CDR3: CSARTTGLNTEAFF. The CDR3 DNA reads TGCAGTGCTCGAACGACAGGGCTGAACACTGAAGCTTTCTTT.

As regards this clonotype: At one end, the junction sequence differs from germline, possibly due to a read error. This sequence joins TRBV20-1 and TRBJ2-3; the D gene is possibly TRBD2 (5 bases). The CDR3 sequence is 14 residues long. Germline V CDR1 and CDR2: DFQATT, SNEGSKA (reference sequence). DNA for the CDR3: TGCAGTGCTGGAGACCTAGCACCCACAGATACGCAGTATTTT. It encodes CSAGDLAPTDTQYF.

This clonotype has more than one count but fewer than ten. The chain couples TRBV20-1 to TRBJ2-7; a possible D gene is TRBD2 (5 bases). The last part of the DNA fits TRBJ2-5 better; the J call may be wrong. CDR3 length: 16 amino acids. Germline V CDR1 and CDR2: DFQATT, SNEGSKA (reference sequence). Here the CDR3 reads CSARVPYGSGLETQYF. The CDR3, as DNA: TGCAGTGCTAGAGTCCCTTATGGGAGTGGTCTAGAGACCCAGTACTTC.

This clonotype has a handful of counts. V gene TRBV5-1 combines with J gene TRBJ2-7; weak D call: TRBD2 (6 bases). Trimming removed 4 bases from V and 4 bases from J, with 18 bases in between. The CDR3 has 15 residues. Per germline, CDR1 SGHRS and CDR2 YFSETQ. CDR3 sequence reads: CASSEYPGLGYEQYF. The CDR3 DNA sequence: TGCGCCAGCAGCGAATATCCGGGACTCGGGTACGAGCAGTACTTC.

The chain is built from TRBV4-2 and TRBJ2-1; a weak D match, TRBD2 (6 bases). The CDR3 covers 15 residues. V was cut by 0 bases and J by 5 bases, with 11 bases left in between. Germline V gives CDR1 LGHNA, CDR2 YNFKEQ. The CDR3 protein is CASSQDLWGDNEQFF. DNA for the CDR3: TGTGCCAGCAGCCAAGATCTTTGGGGGGACAATGAGCAGTTCTTC.

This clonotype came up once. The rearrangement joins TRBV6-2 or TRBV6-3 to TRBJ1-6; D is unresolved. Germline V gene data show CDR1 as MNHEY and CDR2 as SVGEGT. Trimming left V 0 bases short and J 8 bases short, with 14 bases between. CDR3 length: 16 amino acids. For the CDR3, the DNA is TGTGCCAGCAGTTACTCCGGCCTGGTGACCGATTCACCCCTCCACTTT. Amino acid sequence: CASSYSGLVTDSPLHF.

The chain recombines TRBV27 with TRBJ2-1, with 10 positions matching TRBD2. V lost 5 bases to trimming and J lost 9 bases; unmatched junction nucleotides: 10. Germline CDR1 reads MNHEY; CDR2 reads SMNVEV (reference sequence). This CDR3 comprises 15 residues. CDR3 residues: CASSRGLAAYVEQFF. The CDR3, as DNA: TGTGCCAGCAGTCGCGGACTAGCGGCTTATGTTGAGCAGTTCTTC.

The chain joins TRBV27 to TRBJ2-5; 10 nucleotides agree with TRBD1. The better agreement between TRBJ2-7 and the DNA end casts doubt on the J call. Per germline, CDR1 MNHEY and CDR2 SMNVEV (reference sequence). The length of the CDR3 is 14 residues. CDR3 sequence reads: CASRARQGAGEQYF. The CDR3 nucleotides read TGTGCCAGCAGGGCCCGACAGGGGGCAGGCGAGCAGTACTTC.

The CDR3 coding sequence is TGCAGCGTTGAAGGGAGGGACAGGGGGAACACTGAAGCTTTCTTT. It codes for CSVEGRDRGNTEAFF. The rearrangement joins TRBV29-1 to TRBJ1-1; 10 nucleotides align to TRBD1. Germline CDR1 reads SQVTM; CDR2 reads ANQGSEA. J gave up 1 base and V 1 base, and 3 bases lay outside the gene matches. This CDR3 is built from 15 residues.

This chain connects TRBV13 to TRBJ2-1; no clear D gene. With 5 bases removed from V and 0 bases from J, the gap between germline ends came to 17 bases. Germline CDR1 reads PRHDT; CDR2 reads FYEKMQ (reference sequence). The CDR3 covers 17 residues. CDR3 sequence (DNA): TGTGCCAGCAGCACCCCAGAAACTAAGGCCTCCTACAATGAGCAGTTCTTC. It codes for CASSTPETKASYNEQFF.